This T cell receptor (beta chain) was retrieved from a study of blood T cell repertoires in COVID-19. The data were produced by immunoSEQ multiplex PCR, yet TCRdb's version contains in-frame clones alone and is incomplete. This table has under 250,000 clones, about 79% appearing once. This clone showed up just once. This TCR came from a man aged 80 or over with acute or convalescent COVID-19. Sample: peripheral blood.

The CDR3: CASSIGSGRERRNEQFF. The CDR3 DNA sequence: TGTGCCAGCTCCATCGGGAGTGGGAGGGAACGCCGCAATGAGCAGTTCTTC. The gene calls are TRBV18 and TRBJ2-1, with 7 bases lining up with TRBD2. This CDR3 is built from 17 residues. The germline CDR1 and CDR2 sequences are KGHSH and LQKENI. J was trimmed by 6 bases and V by 6 bases; bases with no gene match: 17. The full variable domain, completed using reference TRBV18 and TRBJ2-1, is NAGVMQNPRHLVRRRGQEARLRCSPMKGHSHVYWYRQLPEEGLKFMVYLQKENIIDESGMPKERFSAEFPKEGPSILRIQQVVRGDSAAYFCASSIGSGRERRNEQFFGPGTRLTVL.